This T cell receptor beta chain is drawn from a study of blood T cell repertoires in COVID-19. Whole-study context: Acute-phase and convalescent COVID-19 samples originated in the United States, Italy and Spain. Nucleic acid was either cDNA or gDNA, and it came from T cells, B-cell-depleted T cells, or PBMCs.

Trimming took 1 base from V and 5 from J; bases not matched to a gene: 5. Germline CDR1 is KGHSH and CDR2 is LQKENI. This CDR3 comprises 15 residues. Original processing notes: Estimated nucleated cell counts came from reference gene primer amplification. Profiled with immunoSEQ multiplex PCR; TCRdb holds only in-frame clones, not every one. V and J calls plus clone size are reproduced from that table; the DNA served to infer D and trimming. The table lists 140,000 to 150,000 clones, 80% to 90% of them singletons. The chain couples TRBV18 to TRBJ2-5; 9 positions agree with TRBD1. The receptor comes from a man older than 75 with acute or convalescent COVID-19. The sample comprised peripheral blood. The CDR3 DNA follows: TGTGCCAGCTCACCACTACAGGGGGCGTGGGAGACCCAGTACTTC. This gives the protein CASSPLQGAWETQYF.